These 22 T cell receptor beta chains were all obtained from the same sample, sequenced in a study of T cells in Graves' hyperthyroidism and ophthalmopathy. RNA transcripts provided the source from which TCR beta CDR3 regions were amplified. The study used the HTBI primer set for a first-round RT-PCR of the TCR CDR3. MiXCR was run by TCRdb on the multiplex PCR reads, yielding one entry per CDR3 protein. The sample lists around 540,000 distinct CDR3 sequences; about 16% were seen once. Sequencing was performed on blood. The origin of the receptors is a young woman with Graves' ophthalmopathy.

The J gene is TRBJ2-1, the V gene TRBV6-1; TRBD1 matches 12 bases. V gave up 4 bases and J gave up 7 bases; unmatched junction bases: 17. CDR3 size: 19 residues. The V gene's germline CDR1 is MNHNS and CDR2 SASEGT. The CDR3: CASSGWGQGALLRWNEQFF. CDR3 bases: TGTGCCAGCAGTGGATGGGGACAGGGGGCTTTGTTAAGGTGGAATGAGCAGTTCTTC.

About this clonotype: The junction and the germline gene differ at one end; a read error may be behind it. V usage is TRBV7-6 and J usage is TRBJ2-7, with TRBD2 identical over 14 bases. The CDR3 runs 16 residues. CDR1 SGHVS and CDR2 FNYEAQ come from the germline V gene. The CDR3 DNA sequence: TGCGCCAGCAGCCCAGGGGGGACTAGCGGGAGCCTCGAGCAGTACTTC. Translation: CASSPGGTSGSLEQYF.

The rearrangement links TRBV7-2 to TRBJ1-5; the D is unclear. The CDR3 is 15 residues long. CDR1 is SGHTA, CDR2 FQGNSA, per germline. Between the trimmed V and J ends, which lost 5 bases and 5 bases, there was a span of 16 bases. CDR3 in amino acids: CASSPEPQADQPQHF. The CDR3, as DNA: TGTGCCAGCAGCCCCGAACCCCAGGCCGATCAGCCCCAGCATTTT.

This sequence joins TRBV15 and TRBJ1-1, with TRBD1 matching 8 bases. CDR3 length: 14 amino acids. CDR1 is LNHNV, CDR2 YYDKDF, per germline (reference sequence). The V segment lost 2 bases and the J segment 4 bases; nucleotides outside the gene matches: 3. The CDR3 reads CATSRYTGGTEAFF. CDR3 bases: TGTGCCACCAGCAGATATACAGGGGGCACTGAAGCTTTCTTT.

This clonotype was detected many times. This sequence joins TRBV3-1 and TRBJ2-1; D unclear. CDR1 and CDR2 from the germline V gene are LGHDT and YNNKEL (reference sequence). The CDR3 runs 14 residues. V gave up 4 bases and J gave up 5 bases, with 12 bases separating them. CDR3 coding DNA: TGTGCCAGCAGCCCATACCAGACGGACAATGAGCAGTTCTTC. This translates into CASSPYQTDNEQFF.

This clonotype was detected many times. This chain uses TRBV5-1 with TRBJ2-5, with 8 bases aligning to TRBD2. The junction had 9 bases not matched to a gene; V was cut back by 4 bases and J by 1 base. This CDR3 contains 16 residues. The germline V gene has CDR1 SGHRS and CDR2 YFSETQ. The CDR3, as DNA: TGCGCCAGCAGCCTCGGGACTAGGGGGGCCCAAGAGACCCAGTACTTC. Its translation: CASSLGTRGAQETQYF.

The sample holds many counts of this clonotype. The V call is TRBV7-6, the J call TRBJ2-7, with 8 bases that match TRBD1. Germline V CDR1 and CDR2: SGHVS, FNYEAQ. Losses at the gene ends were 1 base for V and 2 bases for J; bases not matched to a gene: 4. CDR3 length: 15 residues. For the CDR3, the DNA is TGTGCCAGCAGCTTAGGGACAGGGCGGACCTACGAGCAGTACTTC. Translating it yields CASSLGTGRTYEQYF.

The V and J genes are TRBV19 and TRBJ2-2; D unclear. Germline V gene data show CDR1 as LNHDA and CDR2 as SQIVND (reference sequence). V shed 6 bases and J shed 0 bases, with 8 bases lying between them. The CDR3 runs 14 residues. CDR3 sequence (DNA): TGTGCCAGTAGCCCGGCATCGAACACCGGGGAGCTGTTTTTT. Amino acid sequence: CASSPASNTGELFF. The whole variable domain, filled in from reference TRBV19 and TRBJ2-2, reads DGGITQSPKYLFRKEGQNVTLSCEQNLNHDAMYWYRQDPGQGLRLIYYSQIVNDFQKGDIAEGYSVSREKKESFPLTVTSAQKNPTAFYLCASSPASNTGELFFGEGSRLTVL.

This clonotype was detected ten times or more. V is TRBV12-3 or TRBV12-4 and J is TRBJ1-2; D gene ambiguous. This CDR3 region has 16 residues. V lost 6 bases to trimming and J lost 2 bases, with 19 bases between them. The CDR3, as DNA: TGTGCCAGCAGCTCGGTGGTGGGCCCTAAGAACTATGGCTACACCTTC. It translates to CASSSVVGPKNYGYTF.

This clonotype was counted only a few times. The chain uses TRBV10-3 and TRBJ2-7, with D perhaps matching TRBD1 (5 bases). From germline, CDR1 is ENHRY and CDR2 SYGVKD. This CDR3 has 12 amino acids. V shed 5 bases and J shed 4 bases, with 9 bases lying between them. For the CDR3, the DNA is TGTGCCATCAGTAGACAGACGTACGAGCAGTACTTC. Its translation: CAISRQTYEQYF.

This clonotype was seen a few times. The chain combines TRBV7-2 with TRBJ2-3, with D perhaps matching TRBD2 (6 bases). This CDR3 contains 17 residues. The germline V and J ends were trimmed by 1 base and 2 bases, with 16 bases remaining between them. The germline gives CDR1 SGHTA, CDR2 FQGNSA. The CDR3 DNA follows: TGTGCCAGCAGCTTAGTAGGGGCCTGGCGGGACACAGATACGCAGTATTTT. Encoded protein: CASSLVGAWRDTDTQYF.

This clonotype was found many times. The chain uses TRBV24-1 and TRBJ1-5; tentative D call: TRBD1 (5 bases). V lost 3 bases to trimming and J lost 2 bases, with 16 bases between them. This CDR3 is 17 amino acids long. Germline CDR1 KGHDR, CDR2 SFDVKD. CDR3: CATSDPPGGTGNQPQHF. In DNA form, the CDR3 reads TGTGCCACCAGTGATCCGCCGGGAGGGACGGGCAATCAGCCCCAGCATTTT.

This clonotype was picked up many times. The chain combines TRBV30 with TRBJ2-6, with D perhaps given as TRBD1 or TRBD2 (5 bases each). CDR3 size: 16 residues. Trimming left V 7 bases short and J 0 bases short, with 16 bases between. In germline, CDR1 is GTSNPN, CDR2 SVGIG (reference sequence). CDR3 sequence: CALGPLGTSGANVLTF. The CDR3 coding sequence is TGTGCCTTGGGTCCTCTTGGGACCTCTGGGGCCAACGTCCTGACTTTC.

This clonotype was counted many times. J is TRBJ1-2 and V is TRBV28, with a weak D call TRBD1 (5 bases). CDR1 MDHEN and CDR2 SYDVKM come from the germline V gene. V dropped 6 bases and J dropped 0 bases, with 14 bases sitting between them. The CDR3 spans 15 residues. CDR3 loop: CASSATGNTNYGYTF. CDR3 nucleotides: TGTGCCAGCAGCGCCACAGGAAACACTAACTATGGCTACACCTTC.

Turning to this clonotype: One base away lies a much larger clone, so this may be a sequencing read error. This CDR3 reads CASIFFQNRYEDEQYF. The CDR3 nucleotides are TGTGCCAGCATTTTTTTCCAGAACCGTTATGAGGACGAGCAGTACTTC. The chain employs TRBV11-2 and TRBJ2-7; D remains ambiguous. Per the germline V gene, CDR1 is SGHAT and CDR2 is FQNNGV. The CDR3 is made up of 16 amino acids. Trimming removed 7 bases at V and 5 bases at J, with 24 bases between. Together with reference TRBV11-2 and TRBJ2-7, the CDR3 gives the full variable domain: EAGVAQSPRYKIIEKRQSVAFWCNPISGHATLYWYQQILGQGPKLLIQFQNNGVVDDSQLPKDRFSAERLKGVDSTLKIQPAKLEDSAVYLCASIFFQNRYEDEQYFGPGTRLTVT.

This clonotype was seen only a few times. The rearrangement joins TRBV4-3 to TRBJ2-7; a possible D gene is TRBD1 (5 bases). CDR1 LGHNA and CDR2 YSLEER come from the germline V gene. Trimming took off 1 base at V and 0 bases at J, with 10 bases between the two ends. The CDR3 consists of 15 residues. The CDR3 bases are TGCGCCAGCAGCCAAGGGACACAGAGCTCCTACGAGCAGTACTTC. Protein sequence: CASSQGTQSSYEQYF.

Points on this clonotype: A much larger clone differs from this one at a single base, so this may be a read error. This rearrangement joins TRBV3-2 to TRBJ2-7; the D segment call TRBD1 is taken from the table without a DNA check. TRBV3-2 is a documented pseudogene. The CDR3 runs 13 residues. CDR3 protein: CASSSGTYYEQYF. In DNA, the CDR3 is TGTGCCAGCAGCTCCGGGACATACTACGAGCAGTACTTC.

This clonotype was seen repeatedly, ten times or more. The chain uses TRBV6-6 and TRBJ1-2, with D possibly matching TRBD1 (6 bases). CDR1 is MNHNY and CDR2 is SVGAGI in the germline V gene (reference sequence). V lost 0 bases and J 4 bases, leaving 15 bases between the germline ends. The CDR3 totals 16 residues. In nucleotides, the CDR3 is TGTGCCAGCAGTTACTCGAAAGGGGGGGCGAGCTATGGCTACACCTTC. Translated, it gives CASSYSKGGASYGYTF.

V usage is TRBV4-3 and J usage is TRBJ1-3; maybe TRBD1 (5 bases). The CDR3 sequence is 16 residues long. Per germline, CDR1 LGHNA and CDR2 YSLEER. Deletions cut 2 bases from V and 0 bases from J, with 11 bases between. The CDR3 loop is CASSQLTGPSGNTIYF. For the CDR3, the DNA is TGCGCCAGCAGCCAATTAACAGGCCCCTCTGGAAACACCATATATTTT.

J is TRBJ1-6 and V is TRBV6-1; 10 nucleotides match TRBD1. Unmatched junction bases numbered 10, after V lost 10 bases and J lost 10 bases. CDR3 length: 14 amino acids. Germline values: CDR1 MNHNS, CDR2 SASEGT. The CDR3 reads CANSPGTGVSPLHF. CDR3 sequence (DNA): TGTGCCAACAGCCCAGGGACAGGGGTGTCACCCCTCCACTTT.

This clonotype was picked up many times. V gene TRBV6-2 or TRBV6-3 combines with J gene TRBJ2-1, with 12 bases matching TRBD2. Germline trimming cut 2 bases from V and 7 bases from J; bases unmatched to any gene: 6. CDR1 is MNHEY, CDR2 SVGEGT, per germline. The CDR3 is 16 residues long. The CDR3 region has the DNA TGTGCCAGCAGTTACGGGGGACTAGCGGGCCCGAATGAGCAGTTCTTC. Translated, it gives CASSYGGLAGPNEQFF.

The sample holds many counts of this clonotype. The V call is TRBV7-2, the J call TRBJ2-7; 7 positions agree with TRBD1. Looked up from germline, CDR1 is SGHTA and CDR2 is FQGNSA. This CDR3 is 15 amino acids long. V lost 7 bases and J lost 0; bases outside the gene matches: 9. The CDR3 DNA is TGTGCCAGCACCTCCACAGGGGTCTCCTCCTACGAGCAGTACTTC. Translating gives CASTSTGVSSYEQYF.